These 32 T cell receptor beta chains were sequenced from one sample in a study of blood T cell repertoires in COVID-19. TCRdb's table, derived via immunoSEQ multiplex PCR, lists solely in-frame clones and lacks some. The sample gives 65,000 to 70,000 clones, less than 90% of which show up once; roughly 2.9% is in the top ten. Sequenced material: peripheral blood. All receptors come from an older man with acute or convalescent COVID-19.

This chain joins TRBV5-6 and TRBJ2-1; D might be TRBD2 (5 bases). The CDR3 loop spans 15 amino acids. Trimming shortened V by 2 bases and J by 1 base, and 10 bases separated the two germline ends. Germline CDR1 SGHDT, CDR2 YYEEEE. The DNA for the CDR3 is TGTGCCAGCAGCTTAGCGGTCGATTCCTACAATGAGCAGTTCTTC. Protein sequence: CASSLAVDSYNEQFF.

The rearrangement links TRBV7-2 to TRBJ2-1; 7 bases line up with TRBD2. The germline gives CDR1 SGHTA, CDR2 FQGNSA. The trim removed 1 base at V and 3 bases at J, leaving 3 bases unmatched. The CDR3 runs 15 residues. CDR3 loop: CASSLEGGLYNEQFF. The CDR3, as DNA: TGTGCCAGCAGCTTAGAGGGAGGGCTCTACAATGAGCAGTTCTTC.

The rearrangement links TRBV7-9 to TRBJ2-7; a possible D gene is TRBD1 (6 bases). Trimming stripped 5 bases from V and 6 bases from J, with 23 bases between. Germline V gene data show CDR1 as SEHNR and CDR2 as FQNEAQ (reference sequence). The CDR3 runs to 16 residues. CDR3 nucleotides: TGTGCCAGCAGCACTTCTCCCGTGGGGGCGCGAGGCGAGCAGTACTTC. This gives the protein CASSTSPVGARGEQYF.

The chain combines TRBV7-9 with TRBJ1-1; 7 positions match TRBD1. The CDR3 runs 13 residues. Germline V gives CDR1 SEHNR, CDR2 FQNEAQ (reference sequence). The junction had 4 bases not matched to a gene; V was cut back by 1 base and J by 8 bases. The CDR3 reads CASSLGGDSEAFF. In DNA, the CDR3 is TGTGCCAGCAGCTTAGGGGGGGACAGCGAAGCTTTCTTT.

This chain connects TRBV9 to TRBJ2-4; the match to TRBD2 covers 7 bases. The CDR3 length is 14 residues. Germline values: CDR1 SGDLS, CDR2 YYNGEE. Trimming took 3 bases from V and 8 from J; bases not matched to a gene: 8. CDR3 amino acids: CASSERQTSDIQYF. DNA of the CDR3: TGTGCCAGCAGCGAACGACAAACTAGCGACATTCAGTACTTC.

The chain carries TRBV27 and TRBJ1-1, with D perhaps TRBD1 (5 bases). The CDR3 spans 14 residues. Trimming stripped 3 bases from V and 5 bases from J, with 13 bases between. Germline CDR1 is MNHEY and CDR2 is SMNVEV (reference sequence). The CDR3 loop is CASSFFGGGTEAFF. In DNA form, the CDR3 reads TGTGCCAGCAGTTTTTTCGGGGGTGGAACTGAAGCTTTCTTT.

The chain carries TRBV5-1 and TRBJ2-6, with D unclear. Germline CDR1 reads SGHRS; CDR2 reads YFSETQ. Trimming shortened V by 0 bases and J by 2 bases, and 9 bases separated the two germline ends. This CDR3 spans 16 amino acids. In DNA form, the CDR3 reads TGCGCCAGCAGCTTGGGTCAGATGGCTGGGGCCAACGTCCTGACTTTC. Residues: CASSLGQMAGANVLTF.

This clone showed up just once. The rearrangement links TRBV5-1 to TRBJ2-1; TRBD2 aligns across 9 bases. Germline V gene lookup returns CDR1 SGHRS and CDR2 YFSETQ. This CDR3 has 14 residues. Germline trimming cut 0 bases from V and 7 bases from J; bases unmatched to any gene: 2. For the CDR3, the DNA is TGCGCCAGCAGCTTGGTAGCGGGAGAGAATGAGCAGTTCTTC. Its translation is CASSLVAGENEQFF.

This chain connects TRBV10-1 to TRBJ2-7; TRBD2 matches 7 bases. The CDR3 consists of 13 residues. V lost 6 bases, J lost 7 bases, and 9 bases stayed unmatched. Germline-derived CDR1 and CDR2 are WNHNN and SYGVQD (reference sequence). CDR3 region: CASSRWEGQEQYF. The CDR3 region has the DNA TGCGCCAGCAGCCGGTGGGAGGGCCAAGAGCAGTACTTC.

The V and J genes are TRBV2 and TRBJ1-2, with D tentatively TRBD1 (5 bases). The CDR3 contains 14 residues. The ends were cut back, 8 bases at V and 4 bases at J, with 17 bases in the middle. CDR1 SNHLY and CDR2 FYNNEI come from the germline V gene. This CDR3 reads CASLAGREIYGYTF. Written as DNA, the CDR3 is TGTGCCAGCCTTGCAGGGCGCGAGATCTATGGCTACACCTTC.

The chain carries TRBV11-3 and TRBJ2-3, with unresolved D. V lost 5 bases to trimming and J lost 5 bases, with 8 bases between them. The CDR3 sequence is 12 residues long. CDR1 and CDR2 (germline): SGHNT, YENEEA. CDR3 in amino acids: CASSPDRDTQYF. The DNA for the CDR3 is TGTGCCAGCAGCCCCGATAGAGATACGCAGTATTTT.

The chain recombines TRBV7-2 with TRBJ2-5; 7 bases match TRBD1. Looked up from germline, CDR1 is SGHTA and CDR2 is FQGNSA. The CDR3 consists of 14 residues. J was trimmed by 7 bases and V by 4 bases; bases with no gene match: 9. CDR3 in amino acids: CASSYGQATRTQYF. CDR3 bases: TGTGCCAGCAGCTACGGACAGGCTACAAGGACCCAGTACTTC.

V and J are TRBV6-4 and TRBJ1-1; TRBD1 might be the D (5 bases). V lost 6 bases and J 1 base, leaving 9 bases between the germline ends. This CDR3 spans 13 amino acids. Looked up from germline, CDR1 is MRHNA and CDR2 is SNTAGT. The CDR3 region has the DNA TGTGCCAGCAGAAACCAGGGGAACACTGAAGCTTTCTTT. Its protein is CASRNQGNTEAFF.

The V call is TRBV9, the J call TRBJ2-7; 8 nucleotides agree with TRBD2. V dropped 0 bases and J dropped 6; count of bases not matched to a gene: 8. This CDR3 region has 15 residues. Per germline, CDR1 SGDLS and CDR2 YYNGEE. CDR3 in DNA: TGTGCCAGCAGCGTAGCGGGAGGGCCTTGGTCCGAGCAGTACTTC. Translation: CASSVAGGPWSEQYF.

This clone was observed a few times. CDR3 in DNA: TGCGCCAGCAGCCAGGGACAGGGGGCAGATACGCAGTATTTT. Protein product: CASSQGQGADTQYF. This chain joins TRBV5-1 and TRBJ2-3; 11 bases are a match to TRBD1. The germline V gene has CDR1 SGHRS and CDR2 YFSETQ. The CDR3 is made up of 14 amino acids. The junction had 2 bases not matched to a gene; V was cut back by 4 bases and J by 4 bases.

The chain uses TRBV18 and TRBJ1-3; 8 bases match TRBD1. Germline CDR1 reads KGHSH; CDR2 reads LQKENI. The CDR3 extends over 16 amino acids. V dropped 5 bases and J dropped 1; count of bases not matched to a gene: 7. The DNA of the CDR3 is TGTGCCAGCTCAGCCTCCACAGGGGGGTCTGGAAACACCATATATTTT. Its protein is CASSASTGGSGNTIYF.

The chain links TRBV7-7 to TRBJ1-4, with 8 bases that match TRBD1. The length of the CDR3 is 15 residues. Germline V CDR1 and CDR2: SSHAT, FNYEAQ (reference sequence). Unmatched junction bases numbered 7, after V lost 6 bases and J lost 4 bases. As DNA, the CDR3 is TGTGCCAGCAGTCCTTGGACAGGGATTAATGAAAAACTGTTTTTT. Protein product: CASSPWTGINEKLFF.

The J gene is TRBJ2-1, the V gene TRBV6-2 or TRBV6-3; 13 nucleotides line up with TRBD2. Germline assignment: CDR1 MNHEY and CDR2 SVGEGT. J gave up 4 bases and V 0 bases, and 6 bases lay outside the gene matches. This CDR3 region has 18 residues. The CDR3 DNA reads as TGTGCCAGCAGTTACTCGAAGGAGGGACTAGCGGGATACAATGAGCAGTTCTTC. Amino acids: CASSYSKEGLAGYNEQFF.

The chain combines TRBV5-4 with TRBJ2-6, with D unclear. Germline loops: CDR1 SGHNT, CDR2 YYREEE (reference sequence). This CDR3 region has 15 residues. V lost 6 bases and J 0 bases, leaving 10 bases between the germline ends. The CDR3 coding sequence is TGTGCCAGCAAGCTCGATCTCTCTGGGGCCAACGTCCTGACTTTC. Translated: CASKLDLSGANVLTF.

The chain is built from TRBV11-2 and TRBJ2-7; 13 bases match TRBD2. The CDR3 is made up of 17 amino acids. J gave up 5 bases and V 0 bases, and 7 bases lay outside the gene matches. Per the germline V gene, CDR1 is SGHAT and CDR2 is FQNNGV. CDR3 nucleotides: TGTGCCAGCAGCTTAGATTCTAGGACTAGCGGGAGTCACGAGCAGTACTTC. As protein: CASSLDSRTSGSHEQYF.

This chain links TRBV15 with TRBJ2-7, with D perhaps matching TRBD2 (6 bases). The CDR3 has 13 residues. V was pared by 0 bases and J by 6 bases, with 9 bases between. Germline loops: CDR1 LNHNV, CDR2 YYDKDF (reference sequence). The CDR3 DNA reads TGTGCCACCAGCAGAGATTACGGGGGCGAGCAGTACTTC. Its protein is CATSRDYGGEQYF.

In DNA, the CDR3 is TGTGCCAGCGGACGGGGGGAAGACACAGATACGCAGTATTTT. Its translation: CASGRGEDTDTQYF. The chain recombines TRBV9 with TRBJ2-3, with 7 bases aligning to TRBD2. Germline V CDR1 and CDR2: SGDLS, YYNGEE. Trimming removed 7 bases from V and 2 bases from J; junction bases left unmatched: 7. This CDR3 is 14 amino acids long.

This chain uses TRBV28 with TRBJ1-3, with a possible D match to TRBD1 (6 bases). This CDR3 has 15 amino acids. Germline V CDR1 and CDR2: MDHEN, SYDVKM. Trimming removed 4 bases at V and 7 bases at J, with 17 bases between. The CDR3 loop is CASSSSGTGKNTIYF. DNA of the CDR3: TGTGCCAGCAGTTCCTCGGGCACAGGGAAGAACACCATATATTTT.

CDR3 in amino acids: CASSPGQGSNEQFF. The CDR3, as DNA: TGTGCCAGCTCACCGGGACAGGGGAGTAATGAGCAGTTCTTC. The chain uses TRBV18 and TRBJ2-1; 10 nucleotides align to TRBD1. This CDR3 spans 14 amino acids. The germline V gene has CDR1 KGHSH and CDR2 LQKENI. The ends lost 3 bases at V and 7 bases at J; junction bases unmatched: 3.

The chain employs TRBV7-9 and TRBJ1-5; 8 nucleotides line up with TRBD1. Germline CDR1 and CDR2: SEHNR and FQNEAQ (reference sequence). CDR3 size: 14 residues. Trimming took 3 bases from V and 2 from J; bases not matched to a gene: 0. This chain's CDR3 is CASSLTGGNQPQHF. In nucleotides, the CDR3 is TGTGCCAGCAGCTTGACAGGGGGCAATCAGCCCCAGCATTTT.

The J gene is TRBJ2-7, the V gene TRBV11-2, with TRBD2 matching 7 bases. The CDR3 consists of 14 residues. Trimming at V came to 7 bases and at J to 2 bases, leaving 8 bases not matched to a gene. Germline V gives CDR1 SGHAT, CDR2 FQNNGV. The CDR3 coding sequence is TGTGCCAGCAATTCAGGGAGGGTCCCCTACGAGCAGTACTTC. It is translated as CASNSGRVPYEQYF. Based on the CDR3 plus reference TRBV11-2 and TRBJ2-7, the full variable domain is EAGVAQSPRYKIIEKRQSVAFWCNPISGHATLYWYQQILGQGPKLLIQFQNNGVVDDSQLPKDRFSAERLKGVDSTLKIQPAKLEDSAVYLCASNSGRVPYEQYFGPGTRLTVT.

The chain combines TRBV5-1 with TRBJ2-3, with D possibly being TRBD2 (5 bases). The CDR3 is 13 amino acids. Germline V CDR1 and CDR2: SGHRS, YFSETQ. Trimming took off 4 bases at V and 5 bases at J, with 11 bases between the two ends. For the CDR3, the DNA is TGCGCCAGCAGCAGGGAGCTGAGAGATACGCAGTATTTT. The encoded protein is CASSRELRDTQYF. The whole variable domain, remainder taken from reference TRBV5-1 and TRBJ2-3, is KAGVTQTPRYLIKTRGQQVTLSCSPISGHRSVSWYQQTPGQGLQFLFEYFSETQRNKGNFPGRFSGRQFSNSRSEMNVSTLELGDSALYLCASSRELRDTQYFGPGTRLTVL.

The chain is built from TRBV25-1 and TRBJ2-1, with D unclear. This CDR3 comprises 15 residues. Germline V gene data show CDR1 as MGHDK and CDR2 as SYGVNS. V lost 3 bases to trimming and J lost 5 bases, with 14 bases between them. In nucleotides, the CDR3 is TGTGCCAGCAGTGATAGCCTAGTTCGAAACAATGAGCAGTTCTTC. As protein: CASSDSLVRNNEQFF.

The J gene is TRBJ2-1, the V gene TRBV3-1 (or the pseudogene TRBV3-2); a weak D match, TRBD2 (6 bases). Looked up from germline, CDR1 is LGHDT and CDR2 is YNNKEL (reference sequence). The CDR3 is 15 residues long. The V gene lost 6 bases and the J gene lost 6 bases, with 18 bases spanning the gap. In nucleotides, the CDR3 is TGTGCCAGCAGTCTAGACGGGACTCGTCGCAATGAGCAGTTCTTC. Protein sequence: CASSLDGTRRNEQFF.

The chain couples TRBV5-1 to TRBJ2-1, with TRBD2 matching over 10 bases. The germline CDR1 and CDR2 sequences are SGHRS and YFSETQ. The ends lost 5 bases at V and 7 bases at J; junction bases unmatched: 6. The CDR3 totals 14 residues. The DNA for the CDR3 is TGCGCCAGCAGGGCTAGCGGGAGAATGAATGAGCAGTTCTTC. The encoded protein is CASRASGRMNEQFF.

The chain links TRBV19 to TRBJ1-2, with TRBD1 matching 12 bases. Per germline, CDR1 LNHDA and CDR2 SQIVND (reference sequence). V shed 5 bases, J shed 4 bases, and the junction held 11 bases outside the gene matches. The CDR3 has 17 residues. This CDR3 reads CASSPLGTGGRSYGYTF. DNA for the CDR3: TGTGCCAGTAGTCCGTTAGGGACAGGGGGCAGAAGCTATGGCTACACCTTC.

This chain uses TRBV19 with TRBJ1-1, with 9 nucleotides matching TRBD1. The CDR3 sequence is 16 residues long. Per the germline V gene, CDR1 is LNHDA and CDR2 is SQIVND (reference sequence). V lost 4 bases, J lost 7 bases, and 13 bases stayed unmatched. The CDR3 here is CASSTRDRGKGNEAFF. The CDR3 DNA reads TGTGCCAGTAGTACGCGTGACAGGGGGAAAGGGAATGAAGCTTTCTTT.